The 24 T cell receptor beta chains in this list originate from one sample, sequenced in a study of CD8+CD57+ T cells in acquired aplastic anemia. Profiling that covered TCR beta VDJ and CDR3 relied on genomic DNA as its template. TCRdb reprocessed the reads with MiXCR, giving one entry per CDR3 protein. This sample has about 200,000 distinct CDR3 sequences, with 34% found just once. Sequenced material: sorted CD4+, CD8+, or CD8+CD57+ T cells (not recorded which) from PBMCs. These receptor sequences come from a human donor in good health, serving as a control.

This clonotype was counted ten times or more. V and J are TRBV10-2 and TRBJ2-7; 9 bases agree with TRBD2. The CDR3 totals 14 residues. Germline CDR1 reads WSHSY; CDR2 reads SAAADI. V lost 2 bases, J lost 5 bases, and 4 bases stayed unmatched. The CDR3 sequence is CASSEAGGLHEQYF. CDR3 DNA sequence: TGCGCCAGCAGTGAGGCGGGAGGGCTCCACGAGCAGTACTTC.

Of note for this clonotype: Without the conserved terminal phenylalanine or tryptophan, this CDR3 likely stems from a read error. V is TRBV11-3 and J is TRBJ1-1; D is unclear. Looked up from germline, CDR1 is SGHNT and CDR2 is YENEEA. The length of the CDR3 is 13 residues. CDR3 sequence (DNA): TGTGCCAGTAGCTTGGACGGGTCTACTGAAGCTTTCCTT. This translates into CASSLDGSTEAFL.

This clonotype was observed a handful of times. CDR3 in amino acids: CASSLGAGGSGSYNEQFF. The DNA for the CDR3 is TGTGCCAGCAGCTTAGGGGCAGGGGGCTCGGGCTCCTACAATGAGCAGTTCTTC. The rearrangement links TRBV11-1 to TRBJ2-1, with 8 nucleotides matching TRBD1. The trim removed 1 base at V and 0 bases at J, leaving 8 bases unmatched. The CDR3 runs 18 residues. The V gene's germline CDR1 is SGHAT and CDR2 FQDESV (reference sequence).

The chain uses TRBV11-2 and TRBJ2-1, with 11 bases aligning to TRBD2. CDR1 and CDR2 (germline): SGHAT, FQNNGV. The ends lost 2 bases at V and 8 bases at J; junction bases unmatched: 8. The CDR3 consists of 16 residues. The CDR3 DNA follows: TGTGCCAGCAGCTTAATGGGTAGCGGGGGGGCGGATGAGCAGTTCTTC. It yields the protein CASSLMGSGGADEQFF.

This clonotype was counted at least ten times. The V gene is TRBV2, the J gene TRBJ1-1; tentatively, D is TRBD1 (5 bases). Germline V gene lookup returns CDR1 SNHLY and CDR2 FYNNEI. The V and J ends lost 10 bases and 3 bases respectively, with 15 bases between them. CDR3 length: 13 amino acids. The CDR3 here is CATTRDGHTEAFF. CDR3 nucleotide sequence: TGTGCCACCACTAGGGACGGCCACACTGAAGCTTTCTTT.

This clonotype turned up a few times. V gene TRBV5-4 combines with J gene TRBJ2-1, with 10 bases aligning to TRBD2. The CDR3 extends over 15 amino acids. Germline assignment: CDR1 SGHNT and CDR2 YYREEE (reference sequence). V was clipped by 10 bases and J by 5 bases; unmatched bases: 12. The CDR3, as DNA: TGTGCCTTCCGAATAGCGGGGGGCCTCCACAATGAGCAGTTCTTC. This codes for CAFRIAGGLHNEQFF. Using reference TRBV5-4 and TRBJ2-1 for the parts outside the CDR3, the full variable domain is ETGVTQSPTHLIKTRGQQVTLRCSSQSGHNTVSWYQQALGQGPQFIFQYYREEENGRGNFPPRFSGLQFPNYSSELNVNALELDDSALYLCAFRIAGGLHNEQFFGPGTRLTVL.

This clonotype was seen many times. The chain has TRBV20-1 and TRBJ1-2; 7 bases are shared with TRBD1. CDR1 and CDR2 from the germline V gene are DFQATT and SNEGSKA (reference sequence). CDR3 length equals 13 residues. Losses at the gene ends were 6 bases for V and 2 bases for J; bases not matched to a gene: 6. This CDR3 reads CSAGKQGNYGYTF. CDR3 DNA sequence: TGCAGTGCGGGCAAACAGGGGAACTATGGCTACACCTTC.

This clonotype was seen many times. V gene TRBV20-1 combines with J gene TRBJ2-5; 8 nucleotides align to TRBD1. The V gene end was trimmed by 0 bases and the J gene end by 4 bases; junction bases not matched to a gene: 4. The CDR3 totals 14 residues. The germline CDR1 and CDR2 sequences are DFQATT and SNEGSKA (reference sequence). CDR3: CSARDRGPGETQYF. The CDR3 DNA reads as TGCAGTGCTAGAGACAGGGGGCCGGGAGAGACCCAGTACTTC.

This clonotype was found a few times. This rearrangement joins TRBV30 to TRBJ1-1; tentatively, D is TRBD1 (5 bases). This CDR3 contains 13 residues. V dropped 3 bases and J dropped 0 bases, with 8 bases sitting between them. Germline CDR1 reads GTSNPN; CDR2 reads SVGIG (reference sequence). The CDR3 protein is CAWRRGLNTEAFF. CDR3 in DNA: TGTGCCTGGAGAAGGGGTCTGAACACTGAAGCTTTCTTT.

This clonotype was detected many times. V and J are TRBV19 and TRBJ2-5; weak D call: TRBD2 (6 bases). CDR3 length equals 15 residues. Trimming removed 5 bases from V and 2 bases from J, with 15 bases in between. Germline-derived CDR1 and CDR2 are LNHDA and SQIVND (reference sequence). The CDR3: CASSPGRAGQETQYF. The CDR3 DNA is TGTGCCAGTAGTCCCGGCAGGGCGGGACAAGAGACCCAGTACTTC.

This rearrangement joins TRBV3-1 to TRBJ1-2, with 7 bases that match TRBD1. V lost 4 bases to trimming and J lost 0 bases; unmatched junction nucleotides: 5. Looked up from germline, CDR1 is LGHDT and CDR2 is YNNKEL (reference sequence). CDR3 length: 15 amino acids. The CDR3: CASSPGTAPNYGYTF. CDR3 in DNA: TGTGCCAGCAGCCCAGGGACAGCTCCTAACTATGGCTACACCTTC.

This clonotype was detected many times. V is TRBV2 and J is TRBJ1-2, with D maybe TRBD1 (6 bases). The CDR3 is made up of 15 amino acids. The V end was cut by 7 bases, the J end by 0 bases, with 15 bases between. Germline lookup yields CDR1 SNHLY and CDR2 FYNNEI. The CDR3: CASKPRGHTNYGYTF. CDR3 in DNA: TGTGCCAGCAAACCCAGGGGACACACTAACTATGGCTACACCTTC.

On this clonotype: A much larger clone is a single base away; this may be a read error. The chain carries TRBV5-5 and TRBJ2-3; 7 bases agree with TRBD2. Per germline, CDR1 SGHKS and CDR2 YYEKEE (reference sequence). The CDR3 is 13 amino acids. The CDR3 is CASSLWAGDTRYF. The CDR3 nucleotides read TGTGCCAGCAGCCTGTGGGCGGGAGATACGCGGTATTTT.

This clonotype has just one count. The junction departs from the called germline gene at one end, perhaps through a read error. This sequence joins TRBV15 and TRBJ1-1; D uncertain. This CDR3 is built from 14 residues. CDR1 and CDR2 from the germline V gene are LNHNV and YYDKDF (reference sequence). As DNA, the CDR3 is TGTGTCACCAGCAGAGATTCTACCAACACTGAAGCTTTCTTT. Its translation is CVTSRDSTNTEAFF. The entire variable domain, with the rest obtained from reference TRBV15 and TRBJ1-1, is as follows: DAMVIQNPRYQVTQFGKPVTLSCSQTLNHNVMYWYQQKSSQAPKLLFHYYDKDFNNEADTPDNFQSRRPNTSFCFLDIRSPGLGDTAMYLCVTSRDSTNTEAFFGQGTRLTVV.

The sample holds many counts of this clonotype. At one end, the junction sequence differs from germline, possibly due to a read error. V gene TRBV2 combines with J gene TRBJ2-7, with a tentative D call TRBD2 (6 bases). The V gene's germline CDR1 is SNHLY and CDR2 FYNNEI. The CDR3 runs 18 residues. This chain's CDR3 is CASREVGAGFKVSHEQYF. The CDR3 DNA is TGTGCCAGCAGGGAAGTAGGGGCGGGGTTCAAAGTATCTCACGAGCAGTACTTC. Together with reference TRBV2 and TRBJ2-7, the CDR3 gives the full variable domain: EPEVTQTPSHQVTQMGQEVILRCVPISNHLYFYWYRQILGQKVEFLVSFYNNEISEKSEIFDDQFSVERPDGSNFTLKIRSTKLEDSAMYFCASREVGAGFKVSHEQYFGPGTRLTVT.

The V call is TRBV18, the J call TRBJ2-7; D not resolved. V was shortened by 4 bases and J by 4 bases, with 11 bases between the two germline ends. Looked up from germline, CDR1 is KGHSH and CDR2 is LQKENI. The CDR3 is 13 residues long. The CDR3 spells CASSQGPKYEQYF. The CDR3 DNA reads TGTGCCAGCTCACAGGGCCCTAAATACGAGCAGTACTTC.

This clonotype was observed once. The V call is TRBV5-6, the J call TRBJ1-3; unclear D gene. CDR1 and CDR2 (germline): SGHDT, YYEEEE. Trimming pared 0 bases from V and 0 bases from J, leaving 16 bases between. The CDR3 consists of 18 residues. CDR3 sequence reads: CASSLGSSWGYSGNTIYF. The CDR3 DNA reads TGTGCCAGCAGCTTGGGGAGTTCTTGGGGATACTCTGGAAACACCATATATTTT.

There are a few counts of this clonotype. One base away lies a much larger clone, so this may be a sequencing read error. This chain uses TRBV2 with TRBJ1-3; D ambiguous. The CDR3 is 14 amino acids. Germline V gives CDR1 SNHLY, CDR2 FYNNEI. CDR3 amino acids: CASRNIFAGNTTYF. CDR3 bases: TGTGCCAGCAGAAACATATTCGCTGGAAACACCACATATTTT.

As for this clonotype: The junction shows a germline mismatch at one end, possibly a read error. V gene TRBV9 combines with J gene TRBJ2-7; D gene unclear. This CDR3 has 11 residues. The germline gives CDR1 SGDLS, CDR2 YYNGEE. CDR3 sequence reads: CASSANYERYF. In nucleotides, the CDR3 is TGTGCCAGCAGCGCCAATTACGAGCGGTACTTC.

As DNA, the CDR3 is TGTGCCACCAGCAGAGAGTGGCCATCCTACGAGCAGTACTTC. It translates to CATSREWPSYEQYF. The chain uses TRBV15 and TRBJ2-7; no clear D. Germline CDR1 is LNHNV and CDR2 is YYDKDF (reference sequence). The CDR3 totals 14 residues. V lost 0 bases to trimming and J lost 1 base, with 7 bases between them.

This clonotype occurred many times. The rearrangement uses TRBV15 and TRBJ1-6, with TRBD1 matching 7 bases. V was pared by 0 bases and J by 7 bases, with 15 bases of the junction left unmatched. Germline assignment: CDR1 LNHNV and CDR2 YYDKDF (reference sequence). The CDR3 has 19 amino acids. In nucleotides, the CDR3 is TGTGCCACCAGCAGAGATCACGAGCAGGGGGGACGGTCCAATTCACCCCTCCACTTT. Encoded protein: CATSRDHEQGGRSNSPLHF.

This chain joins TRBV5-1 and TRBJ2-7; TRBD2 matches 10 bases. V was pared by 2 bases and J by 3 bases, with 5 bases of the junction left unmatched. The germline V gene has CDR1 SGHRS and CDR2 YFSETQ. The CDR3 extends over 15 amino acids. The CDR3 loop is CASSFTLAGIYEQYF. CDR3 DNA sequence: TGCGCCAGCAGCTTTACACTAGCGGGGATCTACGAGCAGTACTTC.

The chain is built from TRBV19 and TRBJ1-1; no definite D call. This CDR3 is 11 amino acids long. Germline V gives CDR1 LNHDA, CDR2 SQIVND (reference sequence). Trimming took off 1 base at V and 8 bases at J, with 5 bases between the two ends. The CDR3 bases are TGTGCCAGTAGTATAGGGGCCGAAGCTTTCTTT. Translated: CASSIGAEAFF.

The chain uses TRBV5-1 and TRBJ2-5; 8 bases fit TRBD2. The length of the CDR3 is 16 residues. Germline V gene lookup returns CDR1 SGHRS and CDR2 YFSETQ. V was pared by 1 base and J by 0 bases, with 5 bases of the junction left unmatched. CDR3: CASSLFSGTNQETQYF. The DNA for the CDR3 is TGCGCCAGCAGCTTGTTTAGCGGGACTAACCAAGAGACCCAGTACTTC.